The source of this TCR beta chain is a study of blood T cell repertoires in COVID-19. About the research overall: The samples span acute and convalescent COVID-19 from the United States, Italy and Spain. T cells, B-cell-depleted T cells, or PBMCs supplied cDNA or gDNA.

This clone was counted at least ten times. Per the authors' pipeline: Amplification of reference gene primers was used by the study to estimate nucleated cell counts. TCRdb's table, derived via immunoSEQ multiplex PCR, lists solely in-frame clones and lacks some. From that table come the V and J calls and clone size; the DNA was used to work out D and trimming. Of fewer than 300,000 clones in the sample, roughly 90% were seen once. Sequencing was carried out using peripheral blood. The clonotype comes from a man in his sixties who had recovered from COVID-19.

CDR3 amino acids: CASSSAGQTLTYEQYF. The CDR3 region has the DNA TGCGCCAGCAGCTCAGCAGGACAGACCTTAACCTACGAGCAGTACTTC. The chain uses TRBV5-1 and TRBJ2-7, with a possible D match to TRBD1 (6 bases). CDR1 is SGHRS, CDR2 YFSETQ, per germline. The length of the CDR3 is 16 residues. The V end lost 3 bases, the J end lost 2 bases, and 18 bases lay between the germline ends.